These 29 T cell receptor beta chains share one sample of origin, sequenced in a study of OX40 agonist ivuxolimab in advanced cancers. Generated by immunoSEQ multiplex PCR, the TCRdb table keeps only in-frame clones and is missing some. This sample has 55,000 to 90,000 clones, with about 82% found just once. The sample consisted of CD4+ or CD8+ T cells sorted from blood, taken in a trial of the OX40 agonist ivuxolimab. These receptors originate from an adult with an advanced solid tumor such as melanoma, head and neck, liver or kidney cancer.

The rearrangement joins TRBV4-2 to TRBJ1-4; unclear D gene. CDR1 LGHNA and CDR2 YNFKEQ come from the germline V gene. The CDR3 runs 14 residues. V lost 3 bases and J lost 8, with 13 bases in between. CDR3 residues: CASSQGLLGEKLFF. CDR3 DNA sequence: TGTGCCAGCAGCCAGGGCCTTCTAGGGGAAAAACTGTTTTTT.

The rearrangement joins TRBV11-2 to TRBJ1-3; no reliable D call. The V end was cut by 2 bases, the J end by 4 bases, with 12 bases between. The CDR3 has 15 residues. Germline assignment: CDR1 SGHAT and CDR2 FQNNGV. The CDR3 protein is CASSLSASLGNTIYF. In DNA, the CDR3 is TGTGCCAGCAGCTTATCGGCCAGTTTAGGAAACACCATATATTTT.

The chain uses TRBV25-1 and TRBJ2-7; a weak D match, TRBD1 (6 bases). V was trimmed by 3 bases and J by 3 bases, leaving 12 bases between them. Germline lookup yields CDR1 MGHDK and CDR2 SYGVNS. This CDR3 has 14 amino acids. In DNA, the CDR3 is TGTGCCAGCAGTGACACCTCCAGGGGCTACGAGCAGTACTTC. This sequence encodes CASSDTSRGYEQYF.

The rearrangement uses TRBV19 and TRBJ2-1; 8 nucleotides line up with TRBD2. The CDR3 is 20 residues long. Germline assignment: CDR1 LNHDA and CDR2 SQIVND (reference sequence). The V gene end was trimmed by 3 bases and the J gene end by 4 bases; junction bases not matched to a gene: 20. CDR3 region: CASSISGGAVPLPLYNEQFF. In nucleotides, the CDR3 is TGTGCCAGTAGTATTTCCGGGGGGGCAGTCCCCCTCCCCTTATACAATGAGCAGTTCTTC.

The chain links TRBV19 to TRBJ1-5; D is possibly TRBD1 (5 bases). This CDR3 is 16 amino acids long. V lost 8 bases and J lost 0, with 17 bases in between. CDR1 is LNHDA and CDR2 is SQIVND in the germline V gene (reference sequence). CDR3 residues: CASQTTGVNSNQPQHF. The CDR3 nucleotides read TGTGCCAGTCAGACAACAGGAGTTAATAGCAATCAGCCCCAGCATTTT.

V and J are TRBV15 and TRBJ1-4, with D possibly being TRBD1 (6 bases). This CDR3 has 14 residues. The ends were cut back, 0 bases at V and 8 bases at J, with 10 bases in the middle. Germline V gene sequence: CDR1 LNHNV, CDR2 YYDKDF (reference sequence). The CDR3 nucleotides are TGTGCCACCAGCAGAGACAGGGGACGCGAAAAACTGTTTTTT. Its protein is CATSRDRGREKLFF.

This clone has a single count. The chain carries TRBV7-9 and TRBJ2-2; TRBD1 is a possible D gene (6 bases). In germline, CDR1 is SEHNR, CDR2 FQNEAQ (reference sequence). The CDR3 contains 12 residues. As DNA, the CDR3 is TGTGCGGGCAGGGGCGGGACCGGGGAGCTGTTTTTT. Encoded protein: CAGRGGTGELFF.

This sequence joins TRBV5-1 and TRBJ2-3, with 10 bases matching TRBD2. In germline, CDR1 is SGHRS, CDR2 YFSETQ. CDR3 size: 16 residues. J was trimmed by 7 bases and V by 0 bases; bases with no gene match: 8. This CDR3 is CASSLDTAGGRNTQYF. CDR3 in DNA: TGCGCCAGCAGCTTGGATACAGCGGGGGGGCGGAATACGCAGTATTTT.

This chain links TRBV7-6 with TRBJ1-1; the D gene is possibly TRBD1 (5 bases). The CDR3 sequence is 15 residues long. In germline, CDR1 is SGHVS, CDR2 FNYEAQ. Trimming removed 2 bases from V and 3 bases from J, with 13 bases in between. The CDR3 sequence: CASSLTPQGDTEAFF. Here the CDR3 DNA reads TGTGCCAGCAGCTTAACACCACAAGGGGACACTGAAGCTTTCTTT. Together with reference TRBV7-6 and TRBJ1-1, the CDR3 gives the full variable domain: GAGVSQSPRYKVTKRGQDVALRCDPISGHVSLYWYRQALGQGPEFLTYFNYEAQQDKSGLPNDRFSAERPEGSISTLTIQRTEQRDSAMYRCASSLTPQGDTEAFFGQGTRLTVV.

This clone was picked up a small number of times. The chain joins TRBV28 to TRBJ2-7; perhaps TRBD2 as D (6 bases). CDR1 is MDHEN and CDR2 is SYDVKM in the germline V gene. The CDR3 extends over 12 amino acids. Trimming pared 5 bases from V and 2 bases from J, leaving 7 bases between. The CDR3 loop is CASSVAAYEQYF. CDR3 nucleotides: TGTGCCAGCAGTGTAGCGGCCTACGAGCAGTACTTC.

The chain recombines TRBV28 with TRBJ1-2; D perhaps matches TRBD1 (6 bases). The CDR3 totals 16 residues. V was trimmed by 2 bases and J by 2 bases, leaving 15 bases between them. Germline loops: CDR1 MDHEN, CDR2 SYDVKM. The CDR3 region has the DNA TGTGCCAGCAGTTTAGTCCCGGCACAGGGAAACTATGGCTACACCTTC. It is translated as CASSLVPAQGNYGYTF.

The rearrangement uses TRBV19 and TRBJ2-1; 10 nucleotides line up with TRBD1. The V segment lost 0 bases and the J segment 5 bases; nucleotides outside the gene matches: 19. Germline-derived CDR1 and CDR2 are LNHDA and SQIVND (reference sequence). This CDR3 region has 21 residues. CDR3 amino acids: CASSIDLYGGQGSGSNNEQFF. The CDR3 DNA is TGTGCCAGTAGTATAGATCTATACGGGGGACAGGGGTCCGGGTCGAACAATGAGCAGTTCTTC.

This clone was seen more than once but under ten times. V gene TRBV5-1 combines with J gene TRBJ1-2; 8 bases fit TRBD1. Unmatched junction bases numbered 3, after V lost 2 bases and J lost 0 bases. CDR1 is SGHRS and CDR2 is YFSETQ in the germline V gene. The CDR3 sequence is 15 residues long. The CDR3 bases are TGCGCCAGCAGCTTTTCCAGGGGGCCTAACTATGGCTACACCTTC. Its translation: CASSFSRGPNYGYTF.

The chain couples TRBV5-1 to TRBJ2-7; a possible D gene is TRBD1 (6 bases). Germline CDR1 SGHRS, CDR2 YFSETQ. CDR3 length: 12 residues. V was clipped by 4 bases and J by 3 bases, with 8 bases between them. The CDR3 here is CASSPQGYEQYF. CDR3 bases: TGCGCCAGCAGCCCACAGGGCTACGAGCAGTACTTC.

The chain employs TRBV28 and TRBJ1-4; D is uncertain. The CDR3 sequence is 15 residues long. The germline V and J ends were trimmed by 5 bases and 4 bases, with 14 bases remaining between them. Germline V gene lookup returns CDR1 MDHEN and CDR2 SYDVKM. CDR3: CASSRPPTINEKLFF. For the CDR3, the DNA is TGTGCCAGCAGTCGGCCTCCGACGATTAATGAAAAACTGTTTTTT.

This clone is a singleton in its sample. The CDR3 reads CSGQRSTDTQYF. DNA for the CDR3: TGCAGCGGCCAGCGGAGCACAGATACGCAGTATTTT. The chain is built from TRBV29-1 and TRBJ2-3, with D perhaps TRBD2 (5 bases). Trimming cost V 7 bases and J 0 bases, with 8 bases left between them. The CDR3 length is 12 residues. The germline CDR1 and CDR2 sequences are SQVTM and ANQGSEA.

The V call is TRBV7-2, the J call TRBJ2-7, with no clear D. The CDR3 has 12 residues. Germline loops: CDR1 SGHTA, CDR2 FQGNSA. V lost 5 bases and J lost 2, with 7 bases in between. Written as DNA, the CDR3 is TGTGCCAGCAGCCCCCGGGCCTACGAGCAGTACTTC. Protein sequence: CASSPRAYEQYF.

V usage is TRBV28 and J usage is TRBJ1-2, with TRBD1 matching 7 bases. The trim removed 11 bases at V and 4 bases at J, leaving 13 bases unmatched. The CDR3 contains 14 residues. From germline, CDR1 is MDHEN and CDR2 SYDVKM. CDR3 region: CAVGGGAGGYGYTF. In nucleotides, the CDR3 is TGTGCCGTCGGGGGCGGGGCAGGGGGCTATGGCTACACCTTC.

The chain carries TRBV30 and TRBJ2-3; the match to TRBD2 covers 15 bases. The V gene's germline CDR1 is GTSNPN and CDR2 SVGIG (reference sequence). This CDR3 spans 20 amino acids. V trimming: 0 bases; J trimming: 0 bases; junction bases outside the gene matches: 10. CDR3 amino acids: CAWSVRVGTSGGTSTDTQYF. The CDR3 DNA follows: TGTGCCTGGAGTGTTAGGGTGGGGACTAGCGGGGGGACCAGCACAGATACGCAGTATTTT.

In this sample, this clone turned up a few times. The chain links TRBV6-1 to TRBJ1-2, with a tentative D call TRBD1 (6 bases). V dropped 1 base and J dropped 4 bases, with 13 bases sitting between them. The CDR3 totals 15 residues. The germline gives CDR1 MNHNS, CDR2 SASEGT. The CDR3 coding sequence is TGTGCCAGCAGTGAAGACACAGGGAGATCCTATGGCTACACCTTC. As protein: CASSEDTGRSYGYTF.

This chain connects TRBV9 to TRBJ1-3, with D possibly TRBD1 on 5 matching bases. This CDR3 comprises 16 residues. CDR1 is SGDLS, CDR2 YYNGEE, per germline. Trimming took 0 bases from V and 1 from J, leaving 11 bases between them. The CDR3 bases are TGTGCCAGCAGCGTAGATCAGGGTCAGTCTGGAAACACCATATATTTT. Its protein product is CASSVDQGQSGNTIYF. Drawing the rest from reference TRBV9 and TRBJ1-3, the complete variable domain is DSGVTQTPKHLITATGQRVTLRCSPRSGDLSVYWYQQSLDQGLQFLIQYYNGEERAKGNILERFSAQQFPDLHSELNLSSLELGDSALYFCASSVDQGQSGNTIYFGEGSWLTVV.

The CDR3 nucleotides are TGTGCCAGCAGCGTAGGCCGGATTAGCACAGATACGCAGTATTTT. It specifies CASSVGRISTDTQYF. The chain joins TRBV9 to TRBJ2-3; no firm D call. Trimming left V 0 bases short and J 0 bases short, with 8 bases between. Germline lookup yields CDR1 SGDLS and CDR2 YYNGEE. The CDR3 length is 15 residues.

On this clone itself: The identical CDR3 is also encoded by other nucleotide sequences in the sample. The chain carries TRBV30 and TRBJ2-2; TRBD1 aligns across 12 bases. This CDR3 region has 15 residues. Trimming cost V 2 bases and J 5 bases; bases outside gene matches: 3. CDR1 is GTSNPN and CDR2 is SVGIG in the germline V gene (reference sequence). The CDR3 nucleotides read TGTGCCTGGAGTCGGGACAGGGGGCGGACCGGGGAGCTGTTTTTT. This gives the protein CAWSRDRGRTGELFF.

DNA for the CDR3: TGTGCCAGCAGAAGGACTAGCGGCACAGATACGCAGTATTTT. Its protein is CASRRTSGTDTQYF. The chain recombines TRBV25-1 with TRBJ2-3; 9 nucleotides line up with TRBD2. Trimming took 6 bases from V and 1 from J; bases not matched to a gene: 2. The length of the CDR3 is 14 residues. Germline values: CDR1 MGHDK, CDR2 SYGVNS.

The V call is TRBV11-1, the J call TRBJ1-2; weak D call: TRBD1 (5 bases). Trimming removed 5 bases from V and 4 bases from J, with 14 bases in between. Germline lookup yields CDR1 SGHAT and CDR2 FQDESV (reference sequence). The CDR3 extends over 14 amino acids. CDR3 bases: TGTGCCAGCAGCAAGGACACCAAAGTCTATGGCTACACCTTC. It yields the protein CASSKDTKVYGYTF.

This clone was counted only a few times. Relative to the germline gene, one junction end is altered; a read error may explain this. CDR3 DNA sequence: TGTGCCACCAGCAGGTCAACCGGAAGTCTGGACTTC. It encodes CATSRSTGSLDF. The chain uses TRBV15 and TRBJ2-4; D remains unclear. This CDR3 spans 12 amino acids. Germline CDR1 reads LNHNV; CDR2 reads YYDKDF (reference sequence).

Only one count was recorded for this clone. The chain employs TRBV5-6 and TRBJ2-7; D is ambiguous. The length of the CDR3 is 13 residues. Between the trimmed V and J ends, which lost 5 bases and 2 bases, there was a span of 11 bases. Germline V gene sequence: CDR1 SGHDT, CDR2 YYEEEE. CDR3 DNA: TGTGCCAGCAGTTACGGGCGGCCCTACGAGCAGTACTTC. Amino acid sequence: CASSYGRPYEQYF.

The chain links TRBV5-1 to TRBJ2-3, with a weak D call TRBD2 (5 bases). Trimming shortened V by 2 bases and J by 3 bases, and 16 bases separated the two germline ends. The V gene's germline CDR1 is SGHRS and CDR2 YFSETQ. This CDR3 has 16 residues. The CDR3: CASSLGLVEGTDTQYF. The CDR3 nucleotides are TGCGCCAGCAGCTTAGGGCTAGTAGAGGGAACAGATACGCAGTATTTT. Using reference TRBV5-1 and TRBJ2-3 for the parts outside the CDR3, the full variable domain is KAGVTQTPRYLIKTRGQQVTLSCSPISGHRSVSWYQQTPGQGLQFLFEYFSETQRNKGNFPGRFSGRQFSNSRSEMNVSTLELGDSALYLCASSLGLVEGTDTQYFGPGTRLTVL.

This sequence joins TRBV19 and TRBJ1-2, with D hard to call. V was trimmed by 7 bases and J by 0 bases, leaving 15 bases between them. CDR3 length equals 15 residues. CDR1 is LNHDA, CDR2 SQIVND, per germline (reference sequence). The CDR3 sequence is CASILSPRANYGYTF. The DNA for the CDR3 is TGTGCCAGTATTTTATCCCCAAGAGCTAACTATGGCTACACCTTC.